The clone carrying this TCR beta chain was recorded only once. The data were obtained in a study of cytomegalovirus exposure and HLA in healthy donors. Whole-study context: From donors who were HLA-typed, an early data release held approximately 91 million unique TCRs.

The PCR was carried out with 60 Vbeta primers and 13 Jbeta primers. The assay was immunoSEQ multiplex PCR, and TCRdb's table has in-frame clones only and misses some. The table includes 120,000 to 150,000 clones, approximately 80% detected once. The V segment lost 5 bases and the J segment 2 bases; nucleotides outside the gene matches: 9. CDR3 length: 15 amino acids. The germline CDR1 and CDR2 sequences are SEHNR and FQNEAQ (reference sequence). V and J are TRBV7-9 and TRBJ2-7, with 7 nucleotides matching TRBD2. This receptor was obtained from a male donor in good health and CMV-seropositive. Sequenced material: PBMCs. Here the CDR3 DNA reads TGTGCCAGCAGCCCTCGACTAGCTGCAACCTACGAGCAGTACTTC. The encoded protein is CASSPRLAATYEQYF.